Listed below are T cell receptor beta chains from one sample, sequenced in a study of vaccination and CD4 T cells after COVID-19. Their recognized antigens are unknown. In TCRdb, the PCR reads were re-called with MiXCR into one record per CDR3 protein. The data show around 12,000 distinct CDR3 sequences, roughly 44% seen once. The sample was cultured CD4+ T cells from blood, taken after SARS-CoV-2 vaccination. The receptor source for this set is a human donor with COVID-19. The CDR3 runs from the conserved cysteine through the conserved F or W. The D gene is left open where the match is weak. Expanded clones are given a class, and other clones once, few, many or no size at all.

D gene: -; J gene: TRBJ1-5; V gene: TRBV7-2; clone size: few; CDR3 DNA: TGTGCCAGCAGCTTAGGGTCTGGAGTTGGGAGCAATCAGCCCCAGCATTTT; CDR3 protein: CASSLGSGVGSNQPQHF
D gene: -; J gene: TRBJ1-1; V gene: TRBV10-1; clone size: -; CDR3 DNA: TGCGCCAGCAGTGCGGGGGCTGGCATGAACACTGAAGCTTTCTTT; CDR3 protein: CASSAGAGMNTEAFF
D gene: -; J gene: TRBJ2-5; V gene: TRBV20-1; clone size: few; CDR3 DNA: TGCAGTGCTAGAGATCCCACGCAGGGTCAAGAGACCCAGTACTTC; CDR3 protein: CSARDPTQGQETQYF
D gene: TRBD2; J gene: TRBJ2-3; V gene: TRBV7-2; clone size: -; CDR3 DNA: TGTGCCAGCAGCCCAGGTACTAGCGCAGATACGCAGTATTTT; CDR3 protein: CASSPGTSADTQYF
D gene: TRBD1; J gene: TRBJ1-2; V gene: TRBV5-4; clone size: once; CDR3 DNA: TGTGCCAGCAGCTTACCGACAGGGGATGACTATATTGGCTACACCTTC; CDR3 protein: CASSLPTGDDYIGYTF
D gene: -; J gene: TRBJ1-2; V gene: TRBV20-1; clone size: once; CDR3 DNA: TGCAGTGCCCCCGGCGTAAGAGTGGGGGATGGTGGCCACACCTTC; CDR3 protein: CSAPGVRVGDGGHTF
D gene: -; J gene: TRBJ1-5; V gene: TRBV20-1; clone size: -; CDR3 DNA: TGCAGTGCTAGAGTAAGGGGGACCCAAAATCAGCCCCAGCATTTT; CDR3 protein: CSARVRGTQNQPQHF
D gene: TRBD1; J gene: TRBJ2-7; V gene: TRBV6-5; clone size: -; CDR3 DNA: TGTGCCAGCAGTTACCTTCTACAGGGGACCTACGAGCAGTACTTC; CDR3 protein: CASSYLLQGTYEQYF
D gene: TRBD1; J gene: TRBJ2-7; V gene: TRBV5-8; clone size: -; CDR3 DNA: TGTGCCAGCAGCTTGGCAGGACAGGGGTGGAACGAGCAGTACTTC; CDR3 protein: CASSLAGQGWNEQYF
D gene: -; J gene: TRBJ2-5; V gene: TRBV2; clone size: -; CDR3 DNA: TGTGCCAGCAGGGGGGAAGTTGGAAACCAAGAGACCCAGTACTTC; CDR3 protein: CASRGEVGNQETQYF
D gene: -; J gene: TRBJ2-5; V gene: TRBV19; clone size: few; CDR3 DNA: TGTGCCAGTAGTACCCCATGGGAGACCCAGTACTTC; CDR3 protein: CASSTPWETQYF
D gene: -; J gene: TRBJ2-4; V gene: TRBV5-1; clone size: -; CDR3 DNA: TGCGCCAGCAGCCCCCGAGGGAACATTCAGTACTTC; CDR3 protein: CASSPRGNIQYF
D gene: -; J gene: TRBJ2-5; V gene: TRBV11-3; clone size: -; CDR3 DNA: TGTGCCAGCAGCCCCCGATTTGGGTCGGGACAAGGGGAGACCCAGTACTTC; CDR3 protein: CASSPRFGSGQGETQYF
D gene: TRBD1; J gene: TRBJ2-1; V gene: TRBV6-1; clone size: few; CDR3 DNA: TGTGCCACCCAAGACAGGGCGAATGAGCAGTTCTTC; CDR3 protein: CATQDRANEQFF
D gene: -; J gene: TRBJ2-2; V gene: TRBV10-1; clone size: few; CDR3 DNA: TGCGCCAGCAGTGGACAACACACCGGGGAGCTGTTTTTT; CDR3 protein: CASSGQHTGELFF
D gene: -; J gene: TRBJ1-5; V gene: TRBV19; clone size: few; CDR3 DNA: TGTGCCAGTAGTGAAAGACAGTCACCCCGGGATCAGCCCCAGCATTTT; CDR3 protein: CASSERQSPRDQPQHF
D gene: -; J gene: TRBJ2-5; V gene: TRBV20-1; clone size: -; CDR3 DNA: TGCAGTGCTAGAGATCCGGGGAAGGGAGAGACCCAGTACTTC; CDR3 protein: CSARDPGKGETQYF
D gene: TRBD1; J gene: TRBJ1-3; V gene: TRBV6-1; clone size: -; CDR3 DNA: TGTGCCAGCGATCCAGGGGGTTCTGGAAACACCATATATTTT; CDR3 protein: CASDPGGSGNTIYF
D gene: -; J gene: TRBJ2-4; V gene: TRBV27; clone size: -; CDR3 DNA: TGTGCCAGCAGTTTTAGTGGTAAAAACATTCAGTACTTC; CDR3 protein: CASSFSGKNIQYF
D gene: -; J gene: TRBJ2-3; V gene: TRBV18; clone size: few; CDR3 DNA: TGTGCCAGCTCACCGGTGCAGGGAGGCACAGATACGCAGTATTTT; CDR3 protein: CASSPVQGGTDTQYF
D gene: TRBD1; J gene: TRBJ1-1; V gene: TRBV28; clone size: -; CDR3 DNA: TGTGCCAGTAAAATGGAGGGGGCCCTGAACACTGAAGCTTTCTTT; CDR3 protein: CASKMEGALNTEAFF
D gene: -; J gene: TRBJ1-5; V gene: TRBV23-1; clone size: -; CDR3 DNA: TGCGCCAGCAGTTCCCCCGGCAGGGAAGGCAATCAGCCCCAGCATTTT; CDR3 protein: CASSSPGREGNQPQHF
D gene: TRBD1; J gene: TRBJ1-2; V gene: TRBV6-1; clone size: few; CDR3 DNA: TGTGCCAGCAGTCCGCCCTATGGGACAGGCAATGGCTACACCTTC; CDR3 protein: CASSPPYGTGNGYTF
D gene: -; J gene: TRBJ1-3; V gene: TRBV7-7; clone size: -; CDR3 DNA: TGTGCTAGCAGCCCGTCCCCCGGGGGACGGAACACCATATATTTT; CDR3 protein: CASSPSPGGRNTIYF
D gene: TRBD1; J gene: TRBJ1-2; V gene: TRBV7-2; clone size: few; CDR3 DNA: TGTGCCAGCAGCTTGGACAGGGCGGACTATGGCTACACCTTC; CDR3 protein: CASSLDRADYGYTF
D gene: TRBD1; J gene: TRBJ2-1; V gene: TRBV7-2; clone size: -; CDR3 DNA: TGTGCCAGCAGCTTAAGACAGGGGGTGAAGTTCTTC; CDR3 protein: CASSLRQGVKFF
D gene: -; J gene: TRBJ2-3; V gene: TRBV7-8; clone size: few; CDR3 DNA: TGTGCCAGCAGCTTAGTGGGGGGTCGCACAGATACGCAGTATTTT; CDR3 protein: CASSLVGGRTDTQYF
D gene: TRBD2; J gene: TRBJ2-7; V gene: TRBV28; clone size: -; CDR3 DNA: TGTGCCAGTTTAGCGGGGGGGACCTTTTACGAGCAGTACTTC; CDR3 protein: CASLAGGTFYEQYF
D gene: -; J gene: TRBJ1-2; V gene: TRBV6-1; clone size: -; CDR3 DNA: TGTGCCAGCAGCCGGACAGCTTTAGCTAACTATGGCTACACCTTC; CDR3 protein: CASSRTALANYGYTF